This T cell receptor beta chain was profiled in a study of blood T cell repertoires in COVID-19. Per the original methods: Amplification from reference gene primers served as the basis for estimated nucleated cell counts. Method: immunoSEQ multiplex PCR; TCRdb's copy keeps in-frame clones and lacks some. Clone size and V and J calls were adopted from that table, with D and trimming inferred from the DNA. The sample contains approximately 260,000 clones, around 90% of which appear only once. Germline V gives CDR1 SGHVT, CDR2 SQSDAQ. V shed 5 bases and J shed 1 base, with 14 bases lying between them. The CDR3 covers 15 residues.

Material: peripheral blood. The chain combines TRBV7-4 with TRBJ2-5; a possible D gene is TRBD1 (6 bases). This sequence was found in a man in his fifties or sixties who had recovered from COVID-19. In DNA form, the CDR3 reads TGTGCCAGCAGCCTCACATGGGGGCCCCAAGAGACCCAGTACTTC. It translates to CASSLTWGPQETQYF.